These 2 T cell receptor beta chains came from one sample sequenced in a study of cytomegalovirus exposure and HLA in healthy donors (dated by TCRdb to about 2017). To prepare the library, the immunoSEQ multiplex PCR assay was applied. A mixture of 60 forward primers for TCR Vbeta segments and 13 reverse primers for TCR Jbeta segments was used in the multiplex PCR. Sourced from immuneACCESS, this table was stored by TCRdb with only in-frame sequences that have V and J called. A share of the clones is absent; for the studies checked, an unresolved V gene accounts for under half, and the remainder has no known explanation. In all, the sample holds 58,000 or so clones, and less than 75% of those were seen once. The biggest ten clones account for nearly 25% of the sample. The specimen was PBMCs. These receptors were obtained from a man over 45 in good health and CMV-seropositive.

The V call is TRBV2, the J call TRBJ1-6; TRBD1 matches 7 bases. Germline assignment: CDR1 SNHLY and CDR2 FYNNEI. The trim removed 6 bases at V and 11 bases at J, leaving 1 base unmatched. This CDR3 has 11 residues. The CDR3 DNA sequence: TGTGCCAGCAGAACAGGGGCACCCCTCCACTTT. Translated, it gives CASRTGAPLHF.

V gene TRBV28 combines with J gene TRBJ2-7; 7 bases fit TRBD1. Germline V CDR1 and CDR2: MDHEN, SYDVKM. V shed 6 bases and J 1 base; nucleotides not matched to a gene: 9. The CDR3 covers 15 residues. CDR3 in amino acids: CASSLPPGQSYEQYF. The CDR3 bases are TGTGCCAGCAGCCTCCCTCCGGGACAGTCCTACGAGCAGTACTTC.